This TCR beta chain was captured by sequencing in a study of glioma-infiltrating T cells (TCRdb year 2016). In the study overall: TCR alpha- and beta-chain repertoires were sequenced from glioma tissue, non-neoplastic brain tissue and matched peripheral blood mononuclear cells. To gauge divergence between tissue and blood T-cell populations, every tissue-infiltrating repertoire was compared against the peripheral blood repertoire from the same patient. The paired cohort comprised three low-grade glioma patients, roughly 8 primary glioblastoma patients and three non-glioma patients contributing non-neoplastic brain tissue.

Study-wide findings and limitations: In non-neoplastic patients, VJ-independent divergence between tissue and blood fell below expectation, whereas in all gliomas, and especially in low-grade gliomas, the divergence rose above expectation. Tissue and blood shared very few CDR3 sequences, a result attributed to high CDR3 diversity and limited sampling. Group comparisons rested on small numbers: three non-neoplastic, three low-grade glioma and 7 or 8 glioblastoma patients.

Points on this clonotype: No antigen is known for it. There are no base qualities to consult, and no much larger clone falls within one base.

The CDR3 starts with the cysteine, ends with the phenylalanine, and has 13 residues. The only DNA kept is the CDR3, 39 bases in frame from the first base. Trimming removed 8 bases from V and 4 bases from J, leaving 13 bases between the germline ends. CDR1 and CDR2 are read off the germline V gene (reference sequence) as SEHNR and FQNEAQ. TCR alpha and beta CDR3 regions were amplified with the iRepertoire nested amplicon-rescue multiplex PCR (arm-PCR) platform from RNA. For one-step reverse transcription and amplification, about 100-450 ng of tissue mRNA or PBMC total RNA was used as input. Following bead purification, Illumina adapters were added through a secondary multiplex PCR, and the libraries were then gel-purified between 200 and 400 bp. Demultiplexing relied on internal 6-nucleotide barcodes carried by the libraries. Sequencing of the libraries was done on an Illumina MiSeq using 2x220 or 2x250 nucleotide paired-end reads. On the study's bioinformatics: Paired reads were merged with FLASH 1.2.11 and aligned to the GRCh37 human genome with BWA-MEM before extracting TRA and TRB reads. For V and J assignment, an IMGT-derived reference of cassette sequences and CDR3 motifs that included pseudogenes was used. Reads were translated in three frames, and productive CDR3s were defined by a C…FGXG motif without stop codons. Unique combinations of V-J cassette pair and CDR3 amino acid sequence were defined as clonotypes. Reads were filtered by Hamming distance, with the threshold set by the sequence error rate of each sample in mapped regions. The public reads were reanalyzed by TCRdb: fastp trimming at Q25, MiXCR alignment, in-frame beta chains only. Rows merge per CDR3 protein into single entries with the most common DNA and genes. The V and J calls, along with clone size, are taken from TCRdb and not from the paper's own processing. This sample is represented by roughly 120,000 distinct CDR3 sequences; roughly 25% of them were singletons. The ten largest clonotypes hold 13% to 15% of the sample.

The sample was glioma tissue, nonneoplastic brain tissue, or PBMCs (not recorded which). This chain is built from TRBV7-9 and TRBJ2-3, with the D gene not clear enough to name. This TCR derives from a human donor with low-grade glioma or glioblastoma, undergoing nonglioma brain surgery, or in good health (not recorded which). The sequenced DNA is TGTGCCAGCTCCACTTGGGGTTCAGATACGCAGTATTTT. It translates to CASSTWGSDTQYF.